This entry lists 8 T cell receptor gamma chains sequenced from one sample in a study of Vδ1+ human thymocytes. Extracted RNA was reverse transcribed into cDNA. Multiplex PCR used pooled V-gene forward primers and a constant-region reverse primer to amplify CDR3s. TCRdb fed the multiplex PCR reads to CATT. The repertoire holds 36,000 or so gamma-chain clones, with 20% as singletons. Their target antigens are unknown. Findings and caveats of the study: Highly polyclonal TRG and TRD repertoires with Gaussian CDR3 length distributions appeared in thymus.

Sequences were obtained from Vdelta1+ gamma-delta thymocytes from the thymus. The subset: FACS-sorted CD3+ TCRalphabeta- TCRVdelta1+ TCRVdelta2- thymocytes. Receptors were obtained from a girl under three years old who had congenital heart surgery.

This clone was seen more than once but under ten times. The V gene is TRGV2, the J gene TRGJP2. Trimming at V came to 2 bases and at J to 4 bases, leaving 7 bases not matched to a gene. This CDR3 has 15 residues. The germline V gene encodes CDR1 EGSNGY and CDR2 YDSYNSKV. The CDR3 loop is CATWDARSSDWIKTF. The DNA for the CDR3 is TGTGCCACCTGGGACGCGAGGTCTAGTGATTGGATCAAGACGTTT.

The chain joins TRGV3 to TRGJ1 or TRGJ2. Germline V gene data show CDR1 as VTNTFY and CDR2 as YDVSTARD (reference sequence). J lost 12 bases, V lost 0 bases, and 23 bases had no gene match. The CDR3 loop spans 17 amino acids. The CDR3 DNA sequence: TGTGCCACCTGGGACAGGCTGACCCACGCAGGTGGTTATTGGAAACTCTTT. Amino acid sequence: CATWDRLTHAGGYWKLF.

This clone came up a few times. This rearrangement joins TRGV9 to TRGJP2. This CDR3 comprises 14 residues. Germline CDR1 reads GITISATS; CDR2 reads ISYDGTV (reference sequence). With V trimmed by 3 bases and J by 0 bases, 1 base remained unmatched. As DNA, the CDR3 is TGTGCCTTGTGGGAGAATAGTAGTGATTGGATCAAGACGTTT. This sequence encodes CALWENSSDWIKTF.

The gene calls are TRGV2 and TRGJP2. Germline V gene data show CDR1 as EGSNGY and CDR2 as YDSYNSKV. After removal of 3 bases from V and 3 bases from J, the junction contained 13 bases not matched to a gene. The CDR3 is 17 residues long. Here the CDR3 DNA reads TGTGCCACCTGGGACAGGCTGGTCGGAGGTAGTGATTGGATCAAGACGTTT. Translated: CATWDRLVGGSDWIKTF.

The chain recombines TRGV3 with TRGJ1 or TRGJ2. CDR1 is VTNTFY and CDR2 is YDVSTARD in the germline V gene (reference sequence). The CDR3 runs 13 residues. V gave up 0 bases and J gave up 12 bases; unmatched junction bases: 11. The CDR3 reads CATWDRLYGRKLF. As DNA, the CDR3 is TGTGCCACCTGGGACAGGCTCTACGGGAGGAAACTCTTT.

Of note for this clone: Distinct nucleotide sequences in the sample also encode this CDR3. The gene calls are TRGV4 and TRGJ1 or TRGJ2. The CDR3 is 13 amino acids. V lost 0 bases to trimming and J lost 5 bases; unmatched junction nucleotides: 4. Germline V gene sequence: CDR1 EGSTGY, CDR2 YDSYTSSV. CDR3 sequence reads: CATWDGPDYKKLF. For the CDR3, the DNA is TGTGCCACCTGGGATGGGCCCGATTATAAGAAACTCTTT.

Details on this clone: The same CDR3 arises from other DNA sequences in this sample as well. The chain joins TRGV9 to TRGJ1 or TRGJ2. The germline V gene has CDR1 GITISATS and CDR2 ISYDGTV (reference sequence). This CDR3 spans 13 amino acids. Trimming removed 2 bases from V and 3 bases from J; junction bases left unmatched: 4. The CDR3 nucleotides read TGTGCCTTGTGGGAGGACTCTTATTATAAGAAACTCTTT. Translated: CALWEDSYYKKLF.

The chain joins TRGV4 to TRGJ1 or TRGJ2. The J segment lost 16 bases and the V segment lost 0 bases, leaving 9 bases of the junction unmatched. CDR1 EGSTGY and CDR2 YDSYTSSV come from the germline V gene. The CDR3 has 11 amino acids. The CDR3 reads CATWDGPILLF. The DNA of the CDR3 is TGTGCCACCTGGGATGGGCCTATTCTTCTCTTT.